This T cell receptor (beta chain) was recorded in a study of T cells in Graves' hyperthyroidism and ophthalmopathy. Overall study findings and caveats: Within blood appeared most thyroid clonotypes that had expanded above 0.001.

Patients with ophthalmopathy all had a Clinical Activity Score of at least 3, a NOSPECS grade of at least 4 and duration under 3 months. Diagnosis rested on symptoms, serum thyroxine and TRAb, thyroid ultrasound, and orbital computed tomography. This sample holds PBMCs from about 10 ml fresh peripheral blood. RNA transcripts served as the template for amplifying TCR beta CDR3 regions. HTBI primers were the set used in a first-round RT-PCR of the TCR CDR3. TCRdb processed the multiplex PCR reads anew with MiXCR; each CDR3 protein has one entry. The table records roughly 380,000 distinct CDR3 sequences, around 18% of them present only once. This clonotype was recorded many times. Its antigen is not known. Germline V gives CDR1 SGHAT, CDR2 FQNNGV. V was clipped by 2 bases and J by 6 bases, with 23 bases between them. This CDR3 is built from 17 residues.

This TCR derives from a middle-aged woman with Graves' ophthalmopathy. The sample consisted of blood. The genes are TRBV11-2 and TRBJ2-7; tentative D call: TRBD2 (6 bases). This CDR3 is CASSLFGSHVRRGEQYF. The CDR3 DNA reads TGTGCCAGCAGCTTATTCGGGAGCCACGTAAGGAGAGGCGAGCAGTACTTC.